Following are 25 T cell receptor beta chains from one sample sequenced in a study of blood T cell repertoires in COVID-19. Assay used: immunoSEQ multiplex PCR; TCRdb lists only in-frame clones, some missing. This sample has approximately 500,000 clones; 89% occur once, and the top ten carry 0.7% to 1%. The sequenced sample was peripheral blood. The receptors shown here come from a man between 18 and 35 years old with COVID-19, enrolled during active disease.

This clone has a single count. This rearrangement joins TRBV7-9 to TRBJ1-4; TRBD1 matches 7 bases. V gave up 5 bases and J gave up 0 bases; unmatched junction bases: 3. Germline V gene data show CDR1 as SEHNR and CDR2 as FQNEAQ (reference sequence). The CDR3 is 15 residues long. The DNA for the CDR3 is TGTGCCAGCAGCATAGGACAGGCAACTAATGAAAAACTGTTTTTT. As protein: CASSIGQATNEKLFF.

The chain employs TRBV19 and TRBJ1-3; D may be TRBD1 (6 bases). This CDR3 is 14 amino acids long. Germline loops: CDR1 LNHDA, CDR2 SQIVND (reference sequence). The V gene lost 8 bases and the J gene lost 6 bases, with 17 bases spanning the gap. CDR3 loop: CASSPDSAKNTIYF. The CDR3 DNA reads TGTGCCAGTTCTCCGGACAGTGCCAAAAACACCATATATTTT.

This chain's CDR3 is CASSIVFTDTQYF. In nucleotides, the CDR3 is TGTGCCAGTAGTATCGTTTTCACAGATACGCAGTATTTT. V gene TRBV19 combines with J gene TRBJ2-3, with D hard to call. V was shortened by 3 bases and J by 2 bases, with 6 bases between the two germline ends. Germline assignment: CDR1 LNHDA and CDR2 SQIVND (reference sequence). This CDR3 region has 13 residues. The entire variable domain, with the rest obtained from reference TRBV19 and TRBJ2-3, is as follows: DGGITQSPKYLFRKEGQNVTLSCEQNLNHDAMYWYRQDPGQGLRLIYYSQIVNDFQKGDIAEGYSVSREKKESFPLTVTSAQKNPTAFYLCASSIVFTDTQYFGPGTRLTVL.

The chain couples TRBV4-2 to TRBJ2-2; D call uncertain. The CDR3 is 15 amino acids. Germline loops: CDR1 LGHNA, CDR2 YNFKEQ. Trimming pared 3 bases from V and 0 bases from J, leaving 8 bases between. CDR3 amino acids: CASSQAGPNTGELFF. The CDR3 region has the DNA TGTGCCAGCAGCCAGGCAGGTCCGAACACCGGGGAGCTGTTTTTT.

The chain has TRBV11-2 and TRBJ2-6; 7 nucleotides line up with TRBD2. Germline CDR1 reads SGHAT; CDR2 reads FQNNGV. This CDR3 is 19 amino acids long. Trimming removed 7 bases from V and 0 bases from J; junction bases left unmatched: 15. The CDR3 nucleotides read TGTGCCAGCACCCAAGCCGGGCGGGGGTCCCTCTCTGGGGCCAACGTCCTGACTTTC. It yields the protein CASTQAGRGSLSGANVLTF.

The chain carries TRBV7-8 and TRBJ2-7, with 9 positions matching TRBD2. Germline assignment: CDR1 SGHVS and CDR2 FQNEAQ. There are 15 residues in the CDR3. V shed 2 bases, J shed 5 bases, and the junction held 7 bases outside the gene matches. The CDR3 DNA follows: TGTGCCAGCAGCTTAACCGCGGGGGGGTTCCACGAGCAGTACTTC. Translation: CASSLTAGGFHEQYF.

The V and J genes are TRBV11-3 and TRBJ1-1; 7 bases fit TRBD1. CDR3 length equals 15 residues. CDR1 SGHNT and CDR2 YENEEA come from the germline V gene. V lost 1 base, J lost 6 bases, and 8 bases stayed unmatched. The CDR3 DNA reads TGTGCCAGCAGCTTAGCAGGGGGGCCTTTAGCTGAAGCTTTCTTT. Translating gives CASSLAGGPLAEAFF.

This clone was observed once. CDR3: CASSLDARIYDEQFF. CDR3 coding DNA: TGTGCCAGCAGCTTAGATGCCAGGATCTATGATGAGCAGTTCTTC. The rearrangement links TRBV7-8 to TRBJ2-1; D unresolved. The CDR3 totals 15 residues. CDR1 SGHVS and CDR2 FQNEAQ come from the germline V gene. V gave up 1 base and J gave up 8 bases, with 15 bases separating them.

The CDR3 DNA follows: TGTGCCAGCAGCCAAGATCGTAGTCAGCCCCAGCATTTT. Amino acids: CASSQDRSQPQHF. The gene calls are TRBV3-1 (or the pseudogene TRBV3-2) and TRBJ1-5; D ambiguous. CDR3 length: 13 residues. Trimming shortened V by 0 bases and J by 6 bases, and 6 bases separated the two germline ends. From germline, CDR1 is LGHDT and CDR2 YNNKEL (reference sequence).

CDR3 residues: CASSQAGTGANNEQFF. The DNA of the CDR3 is TGTGCCAGCAGCCAAGCCGGGACAGGGGCTAACAATGAGCAGTTCTTC. The rearrangement links TRBV7-3 to TRBJ2-1; 10 positions agree with TRBD1. This CDR3 is 16 amino acids long. Germline trimming cut 5 bases from V and 5 bases from J; bases unmatched to any gene: 9. Germline V gives CDR1 SGHTA, CDR2 FQGTGA.

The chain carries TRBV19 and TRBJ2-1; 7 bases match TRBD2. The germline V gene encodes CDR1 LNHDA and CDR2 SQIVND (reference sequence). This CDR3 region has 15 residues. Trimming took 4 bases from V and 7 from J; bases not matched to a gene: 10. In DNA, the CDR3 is TGTGCCAGTAGTAAGAGGGCTAGCGGTATAAATGAGCAGTTCTTC. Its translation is CASSKRASGINEQFF. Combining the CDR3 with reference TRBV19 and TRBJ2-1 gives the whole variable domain DGGITQSPKYLFRKEGQNVTLSCEQNLNHDAMYWYRQDPGQGLRLIYYSQIVNDFQKGDIAEGYSVSREKKESFPLTVTSAQKNPTAFYLCASSKRASGINEQFFGPGTRLTVL.

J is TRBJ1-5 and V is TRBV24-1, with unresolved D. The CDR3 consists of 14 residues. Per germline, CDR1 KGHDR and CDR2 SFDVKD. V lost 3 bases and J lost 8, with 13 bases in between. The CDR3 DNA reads TGTGCCACCAGTGATACCGGGAATGTGGAGCCCCAGCATTTT. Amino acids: CATSDTGNVEPQHF.

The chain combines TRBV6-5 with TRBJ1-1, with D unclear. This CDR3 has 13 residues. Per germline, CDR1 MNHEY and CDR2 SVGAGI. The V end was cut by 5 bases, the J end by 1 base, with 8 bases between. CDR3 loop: CASSPNRNTEAFF. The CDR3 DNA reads TGTGCCAGCAGTCCTAACAGGAACACTGAAGCTTTCTTT.

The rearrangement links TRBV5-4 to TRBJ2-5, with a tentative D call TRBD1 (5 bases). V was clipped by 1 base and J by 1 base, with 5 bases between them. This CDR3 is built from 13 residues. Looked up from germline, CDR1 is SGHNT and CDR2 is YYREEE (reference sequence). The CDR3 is CASSLQGQETQYF. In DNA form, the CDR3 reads TGTGCCAGCAGCTTGCAGGGCCAAGAGACCCAGTACTTC.

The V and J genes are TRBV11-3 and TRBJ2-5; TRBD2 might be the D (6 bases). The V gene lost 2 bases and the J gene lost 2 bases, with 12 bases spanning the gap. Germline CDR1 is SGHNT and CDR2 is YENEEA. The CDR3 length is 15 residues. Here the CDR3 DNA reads TGTGCCAGCAGCTTACAGACGGGGGATCAAGAGACCCAGTACTTC. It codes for CASSLQTGDQETQYF.

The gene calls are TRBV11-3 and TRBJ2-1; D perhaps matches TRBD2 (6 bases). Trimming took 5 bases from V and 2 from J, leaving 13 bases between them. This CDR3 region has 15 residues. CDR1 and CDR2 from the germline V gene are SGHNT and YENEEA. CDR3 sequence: CASSTRLEAYNEQFF. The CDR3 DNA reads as TGTGCCAGCAGCACCCGACTAGAAGCCTACAATGAGCAGTTCTTC.

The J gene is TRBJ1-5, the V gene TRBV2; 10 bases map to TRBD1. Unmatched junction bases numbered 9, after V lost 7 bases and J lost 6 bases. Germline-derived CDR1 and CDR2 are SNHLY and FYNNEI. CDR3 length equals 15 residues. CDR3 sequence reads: CASTKTGGGSQPQHF. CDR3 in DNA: TGTGCCAGCACCAAGACAGGGGGCGGCTCTCAGCCCCAGCATTTT.

The CDR3 DNA is TGTGCCAGCAGTCCGGGACAGGGCCGCGAGCAGTACTTC. Its protein is CASSPGQGREQYF. J is TRBJ2-7 and V is TRBV2; 9 bases match TRBD1. There are 13 residues in the CDR3. Per the germline V gene, CDR1 is SNHLY and CDR2 is FYNNEI. V lost 5 bases, J lost 6 bases, and 5 bases stayed unmatched.

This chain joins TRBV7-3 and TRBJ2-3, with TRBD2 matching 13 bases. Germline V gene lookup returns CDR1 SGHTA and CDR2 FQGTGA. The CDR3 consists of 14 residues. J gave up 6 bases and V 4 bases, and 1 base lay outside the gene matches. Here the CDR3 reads CASSWTSGSDTQYF. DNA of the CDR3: TGTGCCAGCAGCTGGACTAGCGGGAGTGATACGCAGTATTTT.

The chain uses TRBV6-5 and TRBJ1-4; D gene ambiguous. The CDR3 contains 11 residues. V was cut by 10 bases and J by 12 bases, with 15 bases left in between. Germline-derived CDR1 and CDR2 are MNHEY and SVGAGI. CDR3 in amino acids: CATRQMRELFF. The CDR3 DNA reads TGTGCCACCCGACAAATGAGGGAACTGTTTTTT.

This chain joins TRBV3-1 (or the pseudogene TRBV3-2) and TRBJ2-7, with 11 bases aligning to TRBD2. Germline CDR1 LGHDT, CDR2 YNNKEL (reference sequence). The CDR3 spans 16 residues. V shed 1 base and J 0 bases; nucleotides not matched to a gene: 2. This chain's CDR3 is CASSQGLAGNSYEQYF. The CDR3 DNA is TGTGCCAGCAGCCAAGGACTAGCGGGAAACTCCTACGAGCAGTACTTC.

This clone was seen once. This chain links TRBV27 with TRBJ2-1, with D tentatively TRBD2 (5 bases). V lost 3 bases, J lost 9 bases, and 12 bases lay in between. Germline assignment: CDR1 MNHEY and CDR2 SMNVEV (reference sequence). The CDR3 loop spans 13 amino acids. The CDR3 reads CASSFGRRSEQFF. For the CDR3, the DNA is TGTGCCAGCAGTTTCGGTCGGAGGAGTGAGCAGTTCTTC.

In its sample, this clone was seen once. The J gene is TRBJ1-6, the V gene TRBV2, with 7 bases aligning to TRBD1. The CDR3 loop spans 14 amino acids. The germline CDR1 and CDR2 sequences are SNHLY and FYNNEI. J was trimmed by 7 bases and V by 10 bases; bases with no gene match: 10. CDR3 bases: TGTGCCAACTCCAGGGACAGTGAAAATTCACCCCTCCACTTT. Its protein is CANSRDSENSPLHF.

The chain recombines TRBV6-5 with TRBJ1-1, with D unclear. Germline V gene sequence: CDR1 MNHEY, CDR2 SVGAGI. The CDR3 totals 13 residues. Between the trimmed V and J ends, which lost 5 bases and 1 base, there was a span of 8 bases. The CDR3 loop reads CASSLIGNTEAFF. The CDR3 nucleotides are TGTGCCAGCAGTCTGATCGGGAACACTGAAGCTTTCTTT.

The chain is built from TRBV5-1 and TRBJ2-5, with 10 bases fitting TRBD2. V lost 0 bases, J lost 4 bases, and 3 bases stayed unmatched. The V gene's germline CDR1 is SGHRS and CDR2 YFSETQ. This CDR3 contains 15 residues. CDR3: CASSLESGRGETQYF. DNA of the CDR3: TGCGCCAGCAGCTTGGAAAGCGGGAGGGGAGAGACCCAGTACTTC. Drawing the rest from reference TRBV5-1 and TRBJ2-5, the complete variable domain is KAGVTQTPRYLIKTRGQQVTLSCSPISGHRSVSWYQQTPGQGLQFLFEYFSETQRNKGNFPGRFSGRQFSNSRSEMNVSTLELGDSALYLCASSLESGRGETQYFGPGTRLLVL.